This TCR beta chain came from a study of cytomegalovirus exposure and HLA in healthy donors. CDR3 length equals 14 residues. Trimming left V 4 bases short and J 0 bases short, with 9 bases between. Germline assignment: CDR1 MNHNY and CDR2 SVGAGI (reference sequence). PCR employed 60 Vbeta and 13 Jbeta primers. The assay was immunoSEQ multiplex PCR, and TCRdb's table has in-frame clones only and misses some. The repertoire holds some 71,000 clones, with about 70% as singletons. As regards this clone: The target antigen is unknown.

Findings and caveats of the study: Most of the CMV-associated TCR beta chains (in a later analysis) appeared to be HLA-restricted.

This chain links TRBV6-6 with TRBJ1-1; D not resolved. The receptor was derived from a man between 18 and 35 years old in good health and CMV-seronegative. The source material was PBMCs. CDR3 nucleotides: TGTGCCAGCAGTTCCCAGGTGATGAACACTGAAGCTTTCTTT. Its protein is CASSSQVMNTEAFF.